Given below is one TCR beta chain in context. The data originate from a study of control samples from healthy donors and cancer patients. Sequencing was performed with immunoSEQ multiplex PCR; in TCRdb, only in-frame clones are kept and a portion is missing. Among tens of thousands of clones listed, about 85% were seen once. The sequencing sample was made of blood. The source is a woman aged 70-85 years in good health.

For the CDR3, the DNA is TGTGCCAGCAGCCAGGGGCAGGGGAGTTCACCCCTCCACTTT. Its translation: CASSQGQGSSPLHF. The chain joins TRBV3-1 (or the pseudogene TRBV3-2) to TRBJ1-6, with a tentative D call TRBD1 (6 bases). The CDR3 length is 14 residues. Germline loops: CDR1 LGHDT, CDR2 YNNKEL (reference sequence). V lost 3 bases and J 9 bases, leaving 12 bases between the germline ends.